A single sample is the source of the 18 T cell receptor beta chains below, sequenced in a study of CD8+ T cells in alopecia areata. RNA, once extracted, was reverse transcribed into cDNA for use as the sequencing template. Sequenced by immunoSEQ multiplex PCR; TCRdb stores in-frame clones only, minus some. The top ten clones hold 15% of a sample with more than 110,000 clones, 50% to 65% of them seen once. Treatment indicated: oral pan-JAK inhibitor, 5-10 mg twice daily. This material consisted of CD8+ T cells sorted from blood, taken at week 4, from a patient treated with tofacitinib. The origin of the receptors is a human donor with alopecia areata.

V usage is TRBV25-1 and J usage is TRBJ1-1; D is possibly TRBD1 (6 bases). V shed 2 bases and J shed 4 bases, with 8 bases lying between them. CDR1 is MGHDK and CDR2 is SYGVNS in the germline V gene. The CDR3 has 13 residues. CDR3 DNA sequence: TGTGCCAGCAGTGAAAGGGGGGGCACTGAAGCTTTCTTT. The encoded protein is CASSERGGTEAFF. The whole variable domain, remainder taken from reference TRBV25-1 and TRBJ1-1, is EADIYQTPRYLVIGTGKKITLECSQTMGHDKMYWYQQDPGMELHLIHYSYGVNSTEKGDLSSESTVSRIRTEHFPLTLESARPSHTSQYLCASSERGGTEAFFGQGTRLTVV.

The chain employs TRBV27 and TRBJ2-2; either TRBD1 or TRBD2 may fit D (5 bases each). The germline V gene has CDR1 MNHEY and CDR2 SMNVEV (reference sequence). Trimming stripped 6 bases from V and 4 bases from J, with 12 bases between. The CDR3 consists of 14 residues. Here the CDR3 DNA reads TGTGCCAGCAGCCTCGGGGCCATCACCGGGGAGCTGTTTTTT. It yields the protein CASSLGAITGELFF.

There are a few counts of this clone. The gene calls are TRBV6-5 and TRBJ1-5, with D possibly matching TRBD1 (5 bases). This CDR3 comprises 14 residues. The V gene's germline CDR1 is MNHEY and CDR2 SVGAGI. The V and J ends lost 5 bases and 7 bases respectively, with 15 bases between them. CDR3: CASSTIGTRQPQHF. CDR3 nucleotides: TGTGCCAGCAGTACAATAGGGACTAGACAGCCCCAGCATTTT.

CDR3 protein: CASSYSEGNEQFF. CDR3 nucleotide sequence: TGTGCCAGCAGTTACTCAGAGGGCAATGAGCAGTTCTTC. This chain connects TRBV6-5 to TRBJ2-1; a weak D match, TRBD2 (5 bases). Germline lookup yields CDR1 MNHEY and CDR2 SVGAGI. CDR3 length: 13 residues. The ends were cut back, 0 bases at V and 6 bases at J, with 6 bases in the middle.

This clone was picked up a small number of times. This same CDR3 is encoded by further DNA sequences in the sample. The V and J genes are TRBV7-9 and TRBJ2-1; D unresolved. The length of the CDR3 is 13 residues. Germline CDR1 reads SEHNR; CDR2 reads FQNEAQ (reference sequence). V dropped 1 base and J dropped 4 bases, with 5 bases sitting between them. DNA of the CDR3: TGTGCCAGCAGCTTAGGGCCGTACAATGAGCAGTTCTTC. Its protein is CASSLGPYNEQFF.

Comment on this clone: The identical CDR3 is also encoded by other nucleotide sequences in the sample. This chain uses TRBV9 with TRBJ1-1; D is undetermined. Between the trimmed V and J ends, which lost 0 bases and 3 bases, there was a span of 6 bases. Germline V gene data show CDR1 as SGDLS and CDR2 as YYNGEE. The CDR3 is made up of 13 amino acids. CDR3 region: CASSVGGDTEAFF. The DNA for the CDR3 is TGTGCCAGCAGCGTAGGTGGGGACACTGAAGCTTTCTTT.

The chain is built from TRBV9 and TRBJ2-1; possibly TRBD1 for D (5 bases). The CDR3 runs to 13 residues. V dropped 5 bases and J dropped 4 bases, with 10 bases sitting between them. Germline CDR1 SGDLS, CDR2 YYNGEE. CDR3 loop: CASSRGRYNEQFF. DNA for the CDR3: TGTGCCAGCAGTAGGGGTCGTTACAATGAGCAGTTCTTC. Based on the CDR3 plus reference TRBV9 and TRBJ2-1, the full variable domain is DSGVTQTPKHLITATGQRVTLRCSPRSGDLSVYWYQQSLDQGLQFLIQYYNGEERAKGNILERFSAQQFPDLHSELNLSSLELGDSALYFCASSRGRYNEQFFGPGTRLTVL.

This clone has a handful of counts. V is TRBV30 and J is TRBJ2-7; TRBD2 is a possible D gene (5 bases). Germline CDR1 is GTSNPN and CDR2 is SVGIG (reference sequence). This CDR3 is built from 15 residues. The V and J ends lost 0 bases and 3 bases respectively, with 15 bases between them. CDR3 in DNA: TGTGCCTGGAGTGTACCGATGAGAGGGCACTACGAGCAGTACTTC. This gives the protein CAWSVPMRGHYEQYF.

The chain recombines TRBV13 with TRBJ2-7; weak D call: TRBD2 (5 bases). The CDR3 totals 15 residues. Germline V CDR1 and CDR2: PRHDT, FYEKMQ (reference sequence). The V end lost 5 bases, the J end lost 1 base, and 15 bases lay between the germline ends. The CDR3 spells CASSQGLTPSYEQYF. Here the CDR3 DNA reads TGTGCCAGCAGCCAAGGACTTACCCCGTCCTACGAGCAGTACTTC.

This chain uses TRBV27 with TRBJ2-1; D unresolved. There are 14 residues in the CDR3. Trimming cost V 6 bases and J 0 bases, with 9 bases left between them. The germline CDR1 and CDR2 sequences are MNHEY and SMNVEV (reference sequence). The CDR3 DNA sequence: TGTGCCAGCAGCCGCAGGAGCTCCTACAATGAGCAGTTCTTC. Its protein is CASSRRSSYNEQFF.

This chain uses TRBV4-3 with TRBJ2-3, with TRBD1 as a possible D gene (6 bases). Trimming removed 0 bases from V and 2 bases from J, with 9 bases in between. This CDR3 spans 15 amino acids. CDR1 and CDR2 from the germline V gene are LGHNA and YSLEER. Written as DNA, the CDR3 is TGCGCCAGCAGCCAAGAGAGGACAGACACAGATACGCAGTATTTT. Its translation is CASSQERTDTDTQYF.

The chain is built from TRBV6-5 and TRBJ1-2; 11 bases are shared with TRBD1. CDR3 size: 13 residues. Per the germline V gene, CDR1 is MNHEY and CDR2 is SVGAGI. V shed 2 bases and J 7 bases; nucleotides not matched to a gene: 0. CDR3 amino acids: CASSYGTGGGYTF. CDR3 bases: TGTGCCAGCAGTTACGGGACAGGGGGTGGCTACACCTTC.

The chain couples TRBV30 to TRBJ1-5; 8 nucleotides line up with TRBD1. J gave up 2 bases and V 1 base, and 7 bases lay outside the gene matches. This CDR3 has 16 residues. Germline V gives CDR1 GTSNPN, CDR2 SVGIG (reference sequence). The CDR3 sequence is CAWSDIVDRGNQPQHF. In DNA, the CDR3 is TGTGCCTGGAGTGACATTGTGGACAGGGGCAATCAGCCCCAGCATTTT.

The chain recombines TRBV30 with TRBJ2-6; possible D gene TRBD2, 5 bases. Germline V gives CDR1 GTSNPN, CDR2 SVGIG (reference sequence). This CDR3 region has 17 residues. V gave up 0 bases and J gave up 2 bases, with 14 bases separating them. The CDR3 DNA is TGTGCCTGGAGTGTCAAATACTCGGGGACTGGGGCCAACGTCCTGACTTTC. It codes for CAWSVKYSGTGANVLTF.

The sample holds a few counts of this clone. The V call is TRBV29-1, the J call TRBJ1-2, with 7 bases aligning to TRBD1. The CDR3 consists of 13 residues. CDR1 and CDR2 (germline): SQVTM, ANQGSEA. V lost 0 bases and J lost 4; bases outside the gene matches: 2. For the CDR3, the DNA is TGCAGCGTTGAAGAGGGGGACAGCTATGGCTACACCTTC. Amino acid sequence: CSVEEGDSYGYTF.

The chain joins TRBV29-1 to TRBJ1-1; no definite D call. The CDR3 covers 8 residues. CDR1 SQVTM and CDR2 ANQGSEA come from the germline V gene. V was trimmed by 4 bases and J by 7 bases, leaving 1 base between them. The CDR3 region is CSVGEAFF. In DNA, the CDR3 is TGCAGCGTTGGTGAAGCTTTCTTT.

This clone was picked up a small number of times. The V gene is TRBV7-8, the J gene TRBJ2-3; D gene unclear. The germline V and J ends were trimmed by 5 bases and 2 bases, with 8 bases remaining between them. This CDR3 is 13 amino acids long. Germline V gene lookup returns CDR1 SGHVS and CDR2 FQNEAQ. This chain's CDR3 is CASSAQITDTQYF. The CDR3 DNA reads TGTGCCAGCAGCGCACAGATCACAGATACGCAGTATTTT.

The chain couples TRBV25-1 to TRBJ1-1, with D maybe TRBD1 (6 bases). The germline V gene encodes CDR1 MGHDK and CDR2 SYGVNS. CDR3 length: 14 amino acids. Trimming removed 4 bases from V and 6 bases from J, with 15 bases in between. In DNA, the CDR3 is TGTGCCAGCAGTGTACAGGGTGAATTCGCTGAAGCTTTCTTT. This codes for CASSVQGEFAEAFF.